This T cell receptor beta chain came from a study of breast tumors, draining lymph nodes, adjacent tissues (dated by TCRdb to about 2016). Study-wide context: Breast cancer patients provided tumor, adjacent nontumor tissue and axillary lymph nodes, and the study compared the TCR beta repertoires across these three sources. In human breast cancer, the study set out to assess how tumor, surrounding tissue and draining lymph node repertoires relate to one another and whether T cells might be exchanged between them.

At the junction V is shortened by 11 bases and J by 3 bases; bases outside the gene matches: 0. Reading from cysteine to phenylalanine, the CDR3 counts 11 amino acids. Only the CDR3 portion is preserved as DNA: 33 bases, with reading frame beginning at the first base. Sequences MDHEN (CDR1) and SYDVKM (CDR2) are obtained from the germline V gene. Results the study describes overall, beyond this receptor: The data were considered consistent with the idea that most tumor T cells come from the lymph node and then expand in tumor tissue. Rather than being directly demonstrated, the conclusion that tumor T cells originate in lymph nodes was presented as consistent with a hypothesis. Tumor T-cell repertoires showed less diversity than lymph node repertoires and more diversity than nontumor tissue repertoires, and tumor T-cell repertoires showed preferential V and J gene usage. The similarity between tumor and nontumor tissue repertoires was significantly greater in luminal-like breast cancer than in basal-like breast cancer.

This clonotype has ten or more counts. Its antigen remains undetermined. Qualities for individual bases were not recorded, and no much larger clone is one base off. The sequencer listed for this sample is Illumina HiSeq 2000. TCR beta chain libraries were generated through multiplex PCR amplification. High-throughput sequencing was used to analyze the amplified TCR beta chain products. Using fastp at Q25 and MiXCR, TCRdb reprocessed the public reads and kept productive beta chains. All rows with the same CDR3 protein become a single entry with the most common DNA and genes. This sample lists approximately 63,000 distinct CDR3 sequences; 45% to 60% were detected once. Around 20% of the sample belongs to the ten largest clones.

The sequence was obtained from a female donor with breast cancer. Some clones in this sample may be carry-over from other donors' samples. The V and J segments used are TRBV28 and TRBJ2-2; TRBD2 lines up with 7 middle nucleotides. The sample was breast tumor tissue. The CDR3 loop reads CAGGDTGELFF. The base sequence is TGTGCCGGGGGGGACACCGGGGAGCTGTTTTTT.